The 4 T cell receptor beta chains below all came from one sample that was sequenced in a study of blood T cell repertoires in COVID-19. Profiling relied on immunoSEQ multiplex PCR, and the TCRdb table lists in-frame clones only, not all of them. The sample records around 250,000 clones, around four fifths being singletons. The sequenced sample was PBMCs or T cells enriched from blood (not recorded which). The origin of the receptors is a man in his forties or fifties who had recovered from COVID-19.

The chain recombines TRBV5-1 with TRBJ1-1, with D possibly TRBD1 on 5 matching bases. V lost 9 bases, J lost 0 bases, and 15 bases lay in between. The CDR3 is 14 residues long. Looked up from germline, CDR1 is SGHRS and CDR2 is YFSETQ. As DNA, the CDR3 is TGCGCCACCAGTGATGGGACTTTGAACACTGAAGCTTTCTTT. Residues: CATSDGTLNTEAFF. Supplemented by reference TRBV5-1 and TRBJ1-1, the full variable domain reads KAGVTQTPRYLIKTRGQQVTLSCSPISGHRSVSWYQQTPGQGLQFLFEYFSETQRNKGNFPGRFSGRQFSNSRSEMNVSTLELGDSALYLCATSDGTLNTEAFFGQGTRLTVV.

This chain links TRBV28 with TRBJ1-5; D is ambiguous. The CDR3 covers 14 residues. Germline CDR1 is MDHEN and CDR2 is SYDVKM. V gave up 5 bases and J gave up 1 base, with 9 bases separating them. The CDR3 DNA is TGTGCCAGCAGTCCTCTCCCGAGCAATCAGCCCCAGCATTTT. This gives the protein CASSPLPSNQPQHF. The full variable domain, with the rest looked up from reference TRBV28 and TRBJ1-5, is DVKVTQSSRYLVKRTGEKVFLECVQDMDHENMFWYRQDPGLGLRLIYFSYDVKMKEKGDIPEGYSVSREKKERFSLILESASTNQTSMYLCASSPLPSNQPQHFGDGTRLSIL.

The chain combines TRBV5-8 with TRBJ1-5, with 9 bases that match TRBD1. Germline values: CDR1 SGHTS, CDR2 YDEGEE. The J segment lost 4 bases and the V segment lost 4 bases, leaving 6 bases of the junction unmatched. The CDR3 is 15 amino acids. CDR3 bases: TGTGCCAGCAGCCCAGGGACAGGGAAAAATCAGCCCCAGCATTTT. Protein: CASSPGTGKNQPQHF. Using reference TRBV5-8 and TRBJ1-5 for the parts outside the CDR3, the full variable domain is EAGVTQSPTHLIKTRGQQATLRCSPISGHTSVYWYQQALGLGLQFLLWYDEGEERNRGNFPPRFSGRQFPNYSSELNVNALELEDSALYLCASSPGTGKNQPQHFGDGTRLSIL.

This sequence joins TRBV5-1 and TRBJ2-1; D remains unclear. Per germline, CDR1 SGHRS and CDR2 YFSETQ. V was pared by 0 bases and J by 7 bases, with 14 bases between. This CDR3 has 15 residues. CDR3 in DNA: TGCGCCAGCAGCTTGGACTCCCCGGAGAGGAATGAGCAGTTCTTC. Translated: CASSLDSPERNEQFF.